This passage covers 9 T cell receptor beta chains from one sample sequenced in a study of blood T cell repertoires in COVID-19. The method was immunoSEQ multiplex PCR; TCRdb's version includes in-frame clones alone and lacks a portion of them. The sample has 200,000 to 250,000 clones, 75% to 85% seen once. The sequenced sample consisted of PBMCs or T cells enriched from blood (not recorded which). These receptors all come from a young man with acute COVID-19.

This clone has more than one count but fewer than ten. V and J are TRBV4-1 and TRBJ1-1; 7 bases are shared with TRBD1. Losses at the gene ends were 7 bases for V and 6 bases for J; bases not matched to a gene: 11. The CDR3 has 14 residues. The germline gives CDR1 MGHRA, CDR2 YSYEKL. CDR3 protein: CASTREQGYAEAFF. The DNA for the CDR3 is TGCGCCAGCACCCGTGAACAGGGGTACGCTGAAGCTTTCTTT.

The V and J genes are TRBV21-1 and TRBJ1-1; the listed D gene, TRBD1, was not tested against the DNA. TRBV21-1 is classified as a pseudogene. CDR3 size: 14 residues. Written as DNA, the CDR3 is TGTGCCAGCAGTAAAGGGGACAGAACAACTGAAGCTTTCTTT. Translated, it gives CASSKGDRTTEAFF.

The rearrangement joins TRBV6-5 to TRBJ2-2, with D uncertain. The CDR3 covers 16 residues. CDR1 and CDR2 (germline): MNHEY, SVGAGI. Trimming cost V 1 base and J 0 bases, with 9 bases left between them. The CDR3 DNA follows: TGTGCCAGCAGTTACTTTCCTAAATCGAACACCGGGGAGCTGTTTTTT. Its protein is CASSYFPKSNTGELFF.

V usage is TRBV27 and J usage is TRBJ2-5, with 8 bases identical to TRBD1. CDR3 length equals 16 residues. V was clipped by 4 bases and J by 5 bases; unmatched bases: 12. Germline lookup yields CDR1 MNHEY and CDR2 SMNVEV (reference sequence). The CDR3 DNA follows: TGTGCCAGCAGTTCGCCGGGGCAGGGGGCAAGGGAGACCCAGTACTTC. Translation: CASSSPGQGARETQYF.

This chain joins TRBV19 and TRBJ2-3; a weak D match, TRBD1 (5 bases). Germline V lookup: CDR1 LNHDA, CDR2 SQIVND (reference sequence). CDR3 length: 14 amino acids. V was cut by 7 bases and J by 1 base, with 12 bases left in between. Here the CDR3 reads CASMRRVGTDTQYF. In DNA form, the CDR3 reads TGTGCCAGTATGCGCAGGGTAGGCACAGATACGCAGTATTTT.

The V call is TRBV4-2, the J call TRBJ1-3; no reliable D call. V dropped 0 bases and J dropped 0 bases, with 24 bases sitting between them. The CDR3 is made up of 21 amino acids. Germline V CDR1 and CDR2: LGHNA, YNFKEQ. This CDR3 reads CASSQEGLVGGRLSSGNTIYF. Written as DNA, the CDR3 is TGTGCCAGCAGCCAAGAAGGTTTGGTAGGCGGGAGGTTATCCTCTGGAAACACCATATATTTT.

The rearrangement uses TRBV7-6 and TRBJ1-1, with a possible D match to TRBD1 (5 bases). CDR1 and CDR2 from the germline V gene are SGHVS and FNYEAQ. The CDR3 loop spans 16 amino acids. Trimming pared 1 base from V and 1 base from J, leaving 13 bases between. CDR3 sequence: CASSLGSGAGNTEAFF. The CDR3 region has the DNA TGTGCCAGCAGCTTAGGTTCTGGGGCAGGGAACACTGAAGCTTTCTTT. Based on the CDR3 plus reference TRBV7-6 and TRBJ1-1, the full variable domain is GAGVSQSPRYKVTKRGQDVALRCDPISGHVSLYWYRQALGQGPEFLTYFNYEAQQDKSGLPNDRFSAERPEGSISTLTIQRTEQRDSAMYRCASSLGSGAGNTEAFFGQGTRLTVV.

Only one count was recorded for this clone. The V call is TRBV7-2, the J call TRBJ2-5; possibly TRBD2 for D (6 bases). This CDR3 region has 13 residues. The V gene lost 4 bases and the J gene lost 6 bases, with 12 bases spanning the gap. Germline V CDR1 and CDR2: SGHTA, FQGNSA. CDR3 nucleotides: TGTGCCAGCAGCTCTAGCGTTTCAAAGACCCAGTACTTC. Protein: CASSSSVSKTQYF.

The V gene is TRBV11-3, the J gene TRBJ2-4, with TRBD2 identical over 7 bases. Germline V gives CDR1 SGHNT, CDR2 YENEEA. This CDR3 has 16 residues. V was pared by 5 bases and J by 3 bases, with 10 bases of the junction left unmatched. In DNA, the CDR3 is TGTGCCAGCAGCCCCAGCAGGGAGGGAGACAAAAACATTCAGTACTTC. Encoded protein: CASSPSREGDKNIQYF.